This T cell receptor beta chain was sequenced during a study of blood T cell repertoires in COVID-19. Study background: Collection of acute and convalescent COVID-19 samples took place in the United States, Italy and Spain. T cells, B-cell-depleted T cells, or PBMCs supplied cDNA or gDNA.

This clone was seen only once. Seattle patient enrollment occurred during active infection, with longitudinal follow-up thereafter. Per the original data handling: Nucleated cell counts were estimated from reference gene primer amplification. Some clones are missing from TCRdb's copy, which holds only in-frame ones; the method was immunoSEQ multiplex PCR. The V and J calls and clone size were taken over from that table, and D and trimming were inferred from the DNA. The sample has about 310,000 clones, almost 90% seen once. Germline assignment: CDR1 SGHRS and CDR2 YFSETQ. The germline V and J ends were trimmed by 0 bases and 2 bases, with 8 bases remaining between them. The CDR3 runs 15 residues.

This receptor was obtained from a woman in her thirties or forties with COVID-19, enrolled during active disease. J is TRBJ2-2 and V is TRBV5-1; D is undetermined. Source material: peripheral blood. The chain's CDR3 is CASSLGAVNTGELFF. CDR3 nucleotide sequence: TGCGCCAGCAGCTTGGGGGCAGTTAACACCGGGGAGCTGTTTTTT.